This T cell receptor beta chain comes out of a study of tissue T cells after allogeneic stem cell transplantation. To note about this clone: Any gene name here is a mouse gene name. Read sequence stops 1 residue before the CDR3 end, and the germline J gene provides the missing end.

The assay was immunoSEQ multiplex PCR, and TCRdb's table has in-frame clones only and misses some. The repertoire consists of about 20,000 clones, with roughly 72% occurring once and the leading ten covering around 0.62%. The germline V gene encodes CDR1 LGHDT and CDR2 YNNKQL (reference sequence). The CDR3 is 13 amino acids. V was cut by 4 bases and J by 3 bases, with 7 bases left in between. This rearrangement joins TRBV4 to TRBJ2-1; a possible D gene is TRBD1 (6 bases). Sequencing was done on a sample of spleen. The source of this sequence is a female BALB/c mouse in good health. Strain haplotype (MHC): H2-d. The DNA read from the CDR3 is TGTGCCAGCAGCTTACAGGGCTATGCTGAGCAGTTC. It specifies CASSLQGYAEQF. The entire CDR3 sequence reads CASSLQGYAEQFF.